This entry features one T cell receptor beta chain sequence. Its recognized antigen is unknown. No base qualities exist here, and no much larger clone lies one base off it. The sample comes from a study of cytomegalovirus exposure and HLA in healthy donors (dated by TCRdb to 2016 to 2017). Study-level background: An earlier analysis of some 600 of the donors reported around 280 Gb of sequence data and 95 million to 130 million unique TCR beta sequences obtained from about 180 million T cells. Alongside the repertoire data, information on donor age, sex, ethnicity and CMV serostatus was compiled. A later analysis re-analyzed previously published TCR beta repertoires from 500 to 700 donors and added high-resolution HLA genotyping to study TCR occurrence patterns. In the later analysis, no new phenotypic data were used to find candidate immune exposures; instead, reliance was placed on TCR beta sequences and their occurrence across donors. In an earlier analysis of roughly 540 of the donors, high-throughput TCR beta sequencing was used to judge whether each TCR beta V gene segment behaved as functional or pseudogenic. On average, about 240,000 unique TCR beta nucleotide sequences were sequenced per donor among more than 350 genotyped donors of the cohort, with roughly 18% of those sequences being non-productive. Besides the first cohort of around 670 subjects, a separate validation cohort made up of roughly 120 different subjects was used. The study combined high-throughput TCR immunosequencing, statistical association of individual TCRs with disease status, and machine learning to predict cytomegalovirus infection status. An early release that covered about 640 HLA-typed donors contained around 300 gigabases of sequencing data and about 84 million unique TCR sequences. In a later genetic analysis, genome-wide SNP genotypes for about 55% of the 666 donors were used, and that subset was treated as a discovery cohort. HLA typing covered class I and class II loci at four-digit resolution. Every discovery cohort repertoire had been produced on one sequencing platform. The genetic ancestry cluster associated with self-reported Caucasian donors included 81% of the 398 genotyped donors. The study aimed to test whether signatures of past pathogen exposure could be identified by cataloging public T cell receptors. The number of donors typed differed by locus, with about 629-630 for A, B, C, DRB1 and DQB1, more than 500 for DQA1, over 600 for DPA1, and around 460 for DPB1. Roughly five DR-DQ haplotypes were treated as single units for association and clustering because of strong linkage in the cohort. The study profiled the T cell repertoires of more than 500 subjects by immunosequencing and related them to cytomegalovirus serostatus.

The paper's findings and limits, for the study overall: A further reported finding was that TCR beta sequences accurately predicted the HLA-A and HLA-B alleles for most subjects in the first cohort. Because HLA typing was unavailable for some donors at each locus, only the typed subset was used in association tests. Correlated functional status among segregating V segments might be attributable to linkage disequilibrium, but an unknown experimental factor could not be ruled out. At a false discovery rate of 0.05, a later analysis linked 16,000 or so TCR beta sequences to specific HLA alleles. In an earlier analysis of 587 of the donors, most TCR beta V segments appeared in productive rearrangements about 87% or about 30% of the time, broadly matching IMGT annotations. A later analysis reported that several top co-occurrence clusters appeared linked to parvovirus B19, influenza, CMV and Epstein-Barr virus. In a later analysis, most CMV-associated TCR beta chains were found to appear HLA-restricted, with HLA associations seemingly driven largely by CMV exposure. An association between a missense DCLRE1C variant and V-gene and J-gene trimming of TCR beta chains was found in a later genetic analysis and replicated in an independent cohort. In vitro tests confirmed that three of the cytomegalovirus-associated TCR beta chains recognize cytomegalovirus antigens. A later analysis found that TCR association rates varied across HLA loci, with DRB1 alleles showing the most associated TCRs and HLA-C alleles the fewest. The presence/absence analyses assumed that sequencing depth was roughly uniform across donors, and that assumption may not be true. A later analysis found that HLA-associated TCR beta chains were more clonally expanded and had lower generation probabilities than equally common non-associated chains. Some IMGT-functional V segments, including TRBV6-2 and TRBV6-3, could not be told apart with the 87-base-pair reads, so those segments were excluded. Most TCR sequences were observed very rarely across donors, whereas some public TCRs were present in many individuals. When HLA alleles, especially DR and DQ, strongly co-occurred, TCR associations were difficult to assign to individual alleles. In this cohort, only TCR beta chains were sequenced, and detectable features were limited by the absence of alpha or paired-chain data. The study gave a list of over 150 TCR beta chains associated with cytomegalovirus. The authors suggested that the approach could potentially be generalized to other disease states and immunological phenotypes. Approximately 18 rarely observed V segments, including chromosome 9 orphons, were excluded from the earlier analysis of approximately 600 of the donors because counts were too low. Immune exposure information for the cohort was limited to CMV serostatus. According to a later genetic analysis, donors in an Asian-associated ancestry cluster had fewer N-insertions in productive TCRs than the approximately 700-donor mean. In both the original and validation cohorts, the classifier was reported to diagnose cytomegalovirus status with high specificity and sensitivity. A cluster of highly shared sequence variants was judged likely to represent a technical artifact of the sequencing pipeline.

Germline trimming: 5 bases from V, 6 bases from J; junction bases outside gene matches: 8. There are 15 amino acids in the CDR3, from cysteine to phenylalanine inclusive. Of all the DNA, just the CDR3 is kept, 45 bases in frame from base 1. From the germline V gene, CDR1 is SGHAT and CDR2 is FQNNGV. Library preparation employed the immunoSEQ multiplex PCR assay. For the multiplex PCR, a mixture combining 60 forward primers for TCR Vbeta segments and 13 reverse primers for TCR Jbeta segments was used. Amplification of the CDR3 region of rearranged TCR beta genes was performed with a multiplex PCR assay on genomic DNA. The amplified TCR beta libraries were sequenced on the Illumina HiSeq System as 87-base-pair reads. Under the source paper's analysis protocol: A later analysis counted approximately 84 million unique TCR beta chains across the 666 repertoires, and about 10 million of these chains were shared by at least two donors. Raw reads were error-corrected and collapsed into unique sequences with a nearest-neighbor algorithm that merged closely related sequences to remove PCR and sequencing errors. To assign V, D and J gene segments, CDR3 sequences were aligned to IMGT reference sequences. For a sequence to be retained, a match of at least six nucleotides to both a V gene segment and a J gene segment was required. A rearrangement was called productive if the CDR3 had no stop codons and remained in frame with V and J, and every other rearrangement was called non-productive. CDR3 was defined by IMGT convention, running from the second conserved V-encoded cysteine to the conserved J-encoded phenylalanine. In an earlier analysis of around 540 of the donors, sequences lacking an unambiguous match to a single V gene segment were excluded. In an earlier analysis of several hundred of the donors, V segments were called functional above 56.7% productive rearrangements and were called segregating when the between-donor standard deviation exceeded 5%. To diagnose cytomegalovirus status from the catalog of TCR beta chain sequences, a statistical classification framework was built. A later analysis assigned V and J genes by comparing TCR nucleotide sequences with IMGT/GENE-DB human TR gene sequences. Using the TCRdist pipeline, a later analysis assigned CDR3 sequences along with most-parsimonious VDJ recombination scenarios. In a later analysis, each TCR beta chain was defined by its CDR3 amino acid sequence together with its V-gene family, and reads without a unique V-gene family were excluded. In a later analysis, around 650 highly shared, low-generation-probability nucleotide sequences were removed to address suspected cross-contamination and a sequencing artifact. In a later analysis, a clonal expansion index for each public chain was calculated from normalized within-repertoire ranks of inferred template counts. In a later analysis, generation probabilities were computed with a VDJ recombination model fitted to out-of-frame rearrangements, and the resulting probabilities were checked against IGoR. Hypergeometric tests were used in a later analysis to score TCR-TCR, TCR-HLA and TCR-CMV co-occurrence, with a repertoire-size bias correction applied to the TCR pairs. False discovery rates were estimated in a later analysis by permuting HLA or CMV assignments 20 times. In a later analysis, co-occurring TCRs were grouped with DBSCAN, and TCRdist sequence similarity was added when clustering was performed within HLA-allele-positive subsets. Co-occurrence clustering excluded repertoires with fewer than 30,000 or more than 120,000 public chains, plus five with anomalous nucleotide sharing. TCRdb's version of the immuneACCESS table is confined to in-frame rearrangements and falls short of the full clone set. An unresolved V gene accounts for under half of the shortfall where checked; the remainder is of unknown origin. That table supplies the V and J calls and clone size; D and trimming were determined from the DNA. For this sample the table gives 64,000 or so clones, of which less than 85% were detected only once. In total, the top ten clones hold 8.5% to 10% of the sample.

In total, just over 650 healthy bone marrow donors made up the cohort. All cohort members were sampled while nominally healthy, although unrecorded immune exposures were likely present. The donor tested CMV seropositive, placing the donor among the roughly 300 seropositive members of the cohort. Every donor gave a peripheral blood sample, and the peripheral blood mononuclear cells from that sample were used for TCR beta sequencing. The Qiagen DNeasy Blood Extraction Kit was used to extract genomic DNA from the blood cell samples. Specimen: PBMCs. Recombination joined TRBV11-2 with TRBJ2-5, with TRBD1 identical over 11 junction bases. The receptor was isolated from a woman aged 45-65 years in good health and CMV-seropositive. This receptor has the CDR3 CASSAYGQGAQTQYF. The nucleotides read TGTGCCAGCAGCGCATACGGACAGGGGGCGCAGACCCAGTACTTC.